What follows are 24 T cell receptor beta chains derived from one specimen sequenced in a study of blood T cell repertoires in COVID-19. Data came from immunoSEQ multiplex PCR; TCRdb stores just in-frame clones and leaves some out. The sample lists around 91,000 clones, 79% occurring once. Sequencing input: peripheral blood. These receptors were obtained from a woman of 80 years or more with active or convalescent COVID-19.

The chain is built from TRBV7-3 and TRBJ2-2; no firm D call. The CDR3 has 12 residues. CDR1 SGHTA and CDR2 FQGTGA come from the germline V gene. V dropped 5 bases and J dropped 6 bases, with 7 bases sitting between them. For the CDR3, the DNA is TGTGCCAGCAGCCGGGTGCCCGGGGAGCTGTTTTTT. Translated: CASSRVPGELFF.

The J gene is TRBJ1-2, the V gene TRBV19, with 8 bases fitting TRBD1. Germline assignment: CDR1 LNHDA and CDR2 SQIVND (reference sequence). The CDR3 consists of 16 residues. The trim removed 1 base at V and 1 base at J, leaving 5 bases unmatched. CDR3 nucleotides: TGTGCCAGTAGTATAGGAGGGACAGGCGTTAACTATGGCTACACCTTC. Its translation: CASSIGGTGVNYGYTF.

For this clone: Sequence at one end of the junction differs from germline and may be a read error. This chain's CDR3 is CASSLPGESNGQFF. CDR3 coding DNA: TGTGCCAGCAGTTTGCCGGGGGAGAGCAATGGGCAGTTCTTC. V and J are TRBV5-6 and TRBJ2-1; D might be TRBD2 (6 bases). This CDR3 spans 14 amino acids. CDR1 is SGHDT, CDR2 YYEEEE, per germline.

This clone has only a few counts. This chain uses TRBV9 with TRBJ2-3, with TRBD2 matching over 7 bases. Trimming removed 2 bases from V and 2 bases from J; junction bases left unmatched: 11. Germline CDR1 and CDR2: SGDLS and YYNGEE. CDR3 size: 17 residues. CDR3 DNA: TGTGCCAGCAGCGTCGCTAGCGGACGAACCGTCACAGATACGCAGTATTTT. It specifies CASSVASGRTVTDTQYF.

The V and J genes are TRBV20-1 and TRBJ2-7; no firm D call. The CDR3 loop spans 11 amino acids. Germline values: CDR1 DFQATT, CDR2 SNEGSKA (reference sequence). Between the trimmed V and J ends, which lost 3 bases and 13 bases, there was a span of 16 bases. The CDR3 region is CSARPFGEAYF. In nucleotides, the CDR3 is TGCAGTGCTAGGCCTTTCGGAGAAGCATACTTC.

The genes are TRBV5-5 and TRBJ2-7, with D unclear. This CDR3 comprises 15 residues. Germline CDR1 is SGHKS and CDR2 is YYEKEE (reference sequence). Trimming removed 4 bases from V and 3 bases from J, with 17 bases in between. In nucleotides, the CDR3 is TGTGCCAGCAGCCCCGAAGGCCTAGTAGTCTACGAGCAGTACTTC. Amino acid sequence: CASSPEGLVVYEQYF.

The V gene is TRBV10-1, the J gene TRBJ2-7; either TRBD1 or TRBD2 may supply D (6 bases each). Between the trimmed V and J ends, which lost 6 bases and 4 bases, there was a span of 13 bases. The CDR3 totals 13 residues. CDR1 is WNHNN and CDR2 is SYGVQD in the germline V gene (reference sequence). The CDR3 region has the DNA TGCGCCAGCAGCGAGGGGGGCGGTTACGAGCAGTACTTC. This translates into CASSEGGGYEQYF.

The chain couples TRBV28 to TRBJ2-5, with TRBD1 as a possible D gene (6 bases). The CDR3 has 16 amino acids. CDR1 and CDR2 (germline): MDHEN, SYDVKM. V lost 3 bases to trimming and J lost 1 base, with 15 bases between them. DNA for the CDR3: TGTGCCAGCAGTTTCCCCCAGGGGAAAGGCCAAGAGACCCAGTACTTC. This encodes CASSFPQGKGQETQYF.

The chain carries TRBV9 and TRBJ2-2, with 11 positions matching TRBD2. Trimming removed 0 bases from V and 5 bases from J; junction bases left unmatched: 0. The germline gives CDR1 SGDLS, CDR2 YYNGEE. There are 15 residues in the CDR3. CDR3 DNA sequence: TGTGCCAGCAGCGTAGGGACTAGCGGGACCGGGGAGCTGTTTTTT. Amino acid sequence: CASSVGTSGTGELFF.

The sample holds a few counts of this clone. The chain joins TRBV18 to TRBJ1-2, with 9 positions matching TRBD1. With V trimmed by 1 base and J by 7 bases, 4 bases remained unmatched. The germline V gene has CDR1 KGHSH and CDR2 LQKENI. The CDR3 sequence is 14 residues long. CDR3 loop: CASSPQQGALGYTF. Here the CDR3 DNA reads TGTGCCAGCTCACCACAACAGGGGGCGCTTGGCTACACCTTC.

This clone has a handful of counts. CDR3 protein: CASSEQFKANYGYTF. In nucleotides, the CDR3 is TGTGCCAGCAGTGAACAGTTTAAAGCTAACTATGGCTACACCTTC. The genes are TRBV2 and TRBJ1-2; no clear D. The V gene's germline CDR1 is SNHLY and CDR2 FYNNEI. The CDR3 loop spans 15 amino acids. V dropped 2 bases and J dropped 0 bases, with 10 bases sitting between them.

This chain uses TRBV6-5 with TRBJ1-2, with 8 positions matching TRBD1. The CDR3 is 13 amino acids. V shed 6 bases and J 2 bases; nucleotides not matched to a gene: 2. Germline-derived CDR1 and CDR2 are MNHEY and SVGAGI. The CDR3 DNA reads as TGTGCCAGCAGCCGGGACAGGAACTATGGCTACACCTTC. Protein sequence: CASSRDRNYGYTF.

The chain uses TRBV7-3 and TRBJ1-5; D ambiguous. The CDR3 runs to 16 residues. The germline V and J ends were trimmed by 1 base and 5 bases, with 15 bases remaining between them. Germline values: CDR1 SGHTA, CDR2 FQGTGA. This CDR3 is CASSLIAGEGHQPQHF. In nucleotides, the CDR3 is TGTGCCAGCAGCTTAATCGCCGGGGAGGGTCATCAGCCCCAGCATTTT.

The rearrangement links TRBV19 to TRBJ2-1; unclear D gene. Germline CDR1 reads LNHDA; CDR2 reads SQIVND (reference sequence). The CDR3 sequence is 12 residues long. Trimming stripped 5 bases from V and 4 bases from J, with 6 bases between. The CDR3 nucleotides read TGTGCCAGTAGTGTATTATACAATGAGCAGTTCTTC. Translating gives CASSVLYNEQFF.

The V gene is TRBV5-1, the J gene TRBJ2-3, with 10 bases that match TRBD2. The CDR3 runs to 15 residues. After removal of 7 bases from V and 3 bases from J, the junction contained 8 bases not matched to a gene. Germline-derived CDR1 and CDR2 are SGHRS and YFSETQ. CDR3 in amino acids: CASDSGLAITDTQYF. The CDR3 nucleotides read TGCGCCAGCGACTCGGGACTAGCGATTACAGATACGCAGTATTTT. The variable domain in full, with the rest retrieved from reference TRBV5-1 and TRBJ2-3, is KAGVTQTPRYLIKTRGQQVTLSCSPISGHRSVSWYQQTPGQGLQFLFEYFSETQRNKGNFPGRFSGRQFSNSRSEMNVSTLELGDSALYLCASDSGLAITDTQYFGPGTRLTVL.

This clone showed up just once. The chain employs TRBV7-6 and TRBJ2-3; 11 nucleotides agree with TRBD2. After removal of 1 base from V and 5 bases from J, the junction contained 2 bases not matched to a gene. Germline V gives CDR1 SGHVS, CDR2 FNYEAQ. There are 15 residues in the CDR3. This CDR3 reads CASSLGLAGQDTQYF. The CDR3 bases are TGTGCCAGCAGCTTAGGACTAGCGGGACAAGATACGCAGTATTTT.

The chain uses TRBV27 and TRBJ2-3, with D tentatively TRBD2 (5 bases). The CDR3 is made up of 12 amino acids. The germline gives CDR1 MNHEY, CDR2 SMNVEV (reference sequence). The V gene lost 6 bases and the J gene lost 9 bases, with 13 bases spanning the gap. CDR3 region: CASSKPSGTQYF. The CDR3 DNA is TGTGCCAGCAGCAAGCCCTCGGGGACGCAGTATTTT.

Only a few counts were recorded for this clone. This chain uses TRBV11-2 with TRBJ2-5; 9 nucleotides agree with TRBD2. V dropped 7 bases and J dropped 5; count of bases not matched to a gene: 8. Looked up from germline, CDR1 is SGHAT and CDR2 is FQNNGV. This CDR3 contains 14 residues. CDR3 in DNA: TGTGCCAGCACCCGTAGCGGGAGAGTGGAGACCCAGTACTTC. Its protein is CASTRSGRVETQYF.

The rearrangement uses TRBV9 and TRBJ2-1; no clear D. The V end was cut by 4 bases, the J end by 2 bases, with 7 bases between. Germline V gene data show CDR1 as SGDLS and CDR2 as YYNGEE. The CDR3 is made up of 13 amino acids. CDR3 in DNA: TGTGCCAGCAGCCCAGACACCTACAATGAGCAGTTCTTC. Residues: CASSPDTYNEQFF.

V usage is TRBV30 and J usage is TRBJ1-5; no firm D call. The CDR3 runs 14 residues. Trimming took 5 bases from V and 0 from J, leaving 11 bases between them. CDR1 is GTSNPN, CDR2 SVGIG, per germline (reference sequence). The CDR3: CAWSLGDSNQPQHF. The CDR3 region has the DNA TGTGCCTGGTCCCTGGGAGATAGCAATCAGCCCCAGCATTTT.

This clone was seen once. The sample contains more than one DNA sequence encoding this CDR3. This chain links TRBV29-1 with TRBJ2-5; 7 bases map to TRBD1. The CDR3 runs to 12 residues. Trimming took 6 bases from V and 1 from J; bases not matched to a gene: 2. CDR1 SQVTM and CDR2 ANQGSEA come from the germline V gene. The CDR3 protein is CSVGTAQETQYF. CDR3 coding DNA: TGCAGCGTGGGGACAGCCCAAGAGACCCAGTACTTC.

This clone has a handful of counts. V usage is TRBV4-3 and J usage is TRBJ1-2; 10 bases match TRBD1. There are 17 residues in the CDR3. J was trimmed by 7 bases and V by 3 bases; bases with no gene match: 14. Germline V lookup: CDR1 LGHNA, CDR2 YSLEER. The CDR3 sequence: CASSQIRMGQGYGGYTF. The DNA for the CDR3 is TGCGCCAGCAGCCAGATAAGAATGGGACAGGGGTACGGTGGCTACACCTTC.

V is TRBV29-1 and J is TRBJ1-2; TRBD1 aligns across 10 bases. This CDR3 is 13 amino acids long. CDR1 is SQVTM, CDR2 ANQGSEA, per germline. V was pared by 7 bases and J by 7 bases, with 9 bases of the junction left unmatched. This chain's CDR3 is CSDGQGDDCGYTF. Written as DNA, the CDR3 is TGCAGCGACGGACAGGGGGATGACTGTGGCTACACCTTC.

The chain couples TRBV19 to TRBJ2-2; a weak D match, TRBD2 (6 bases). The CDR3 consists of 16 residues. Germline V gene lookup returns CDR1 LNHDA and CDR2 SQIVND (reference sequence). The V and J ends lost 6 bases and 2 bases respectively, with 16 bases between them. CDR3 sequence reads: CASRQTGLINTGELFF. CDR3 nucleotide sequence: TGTGCCAGTAGACAAACGGGACTTATAAACACCGGGGAGCTGTTTTTT.